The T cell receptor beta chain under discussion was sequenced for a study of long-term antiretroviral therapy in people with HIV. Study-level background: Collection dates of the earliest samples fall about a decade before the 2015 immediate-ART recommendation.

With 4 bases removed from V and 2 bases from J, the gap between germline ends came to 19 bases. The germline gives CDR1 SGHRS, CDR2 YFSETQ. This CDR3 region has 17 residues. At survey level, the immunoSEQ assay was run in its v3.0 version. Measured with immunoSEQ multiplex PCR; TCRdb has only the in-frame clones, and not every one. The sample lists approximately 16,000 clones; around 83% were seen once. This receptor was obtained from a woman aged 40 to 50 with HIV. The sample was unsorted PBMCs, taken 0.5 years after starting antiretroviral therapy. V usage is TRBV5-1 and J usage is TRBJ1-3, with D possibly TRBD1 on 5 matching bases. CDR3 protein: CASSPGPSRTAGNTIYF. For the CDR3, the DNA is TGCGCCAGCAGCCCGGGACCGAGTCGTACTGCTGGAAACACCATATATTTT. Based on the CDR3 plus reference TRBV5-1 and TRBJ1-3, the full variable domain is KAGVTQTPRYLIKTRGQQVTLSCSPISGHRSVSWYQQTPGQGLQFLFEYFSETQRNKGNFPGRFSGRQFSNSRSEMNVSTLELGDSALYLCASSPGPSRTAGNTIYFGEGSWLTVV.